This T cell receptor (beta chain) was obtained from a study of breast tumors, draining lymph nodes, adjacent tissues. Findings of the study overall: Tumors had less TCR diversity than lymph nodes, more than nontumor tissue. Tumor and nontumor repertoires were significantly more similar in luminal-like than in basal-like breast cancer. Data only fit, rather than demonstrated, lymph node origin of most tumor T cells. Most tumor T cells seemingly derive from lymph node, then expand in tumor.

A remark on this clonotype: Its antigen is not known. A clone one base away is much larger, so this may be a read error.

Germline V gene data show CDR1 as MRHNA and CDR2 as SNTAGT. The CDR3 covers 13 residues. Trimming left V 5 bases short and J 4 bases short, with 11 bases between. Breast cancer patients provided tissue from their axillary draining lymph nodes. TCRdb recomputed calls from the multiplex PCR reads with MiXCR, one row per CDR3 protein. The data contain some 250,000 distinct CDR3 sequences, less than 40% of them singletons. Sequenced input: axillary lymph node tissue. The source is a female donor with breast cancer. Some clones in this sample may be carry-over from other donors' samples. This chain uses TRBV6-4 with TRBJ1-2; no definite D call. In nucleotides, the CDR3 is TGTGCCAGCAGTCTAAACAGAGGCTATGGCTACACCTTC. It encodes CASSLNRGYGYTF.